The 8 T cell receptor beta chains given below trace back to one sample, sequenced in a study of T cells in women clearing cervical HPV infection. This table comes from immunoSEQ multiplex PCR, and its TCRdb copy is limited to in-frame clones, with some not included. The table lists 34,000 or so clones. Sequenced: blood buffy coat. The receptor set was obtained from a woman between 18 and 70 years old with a cervical HPV16 infection that either progressed to CIN3+ or cleared (not recorded which).

As regards this clone: The read terminates 3 residues ahead of where the CDR3 ends, so the germline J gene completes it. The chain combines TRBV20-1 with TRBJ1-4; D may be TRBD1 (5 bases). Germline CDR1 is DFQATT and CDR2 is SNEGSKA (reference sequence). There are 13 residues in the CDR3. Incomplete CDR3 DNA: TGCAGTGCTAGAGGTCCGGGGGGTTCACCA. Translating it yields CSARGPGGSP. The whole CDR3 protein is CSARGPGGSPLFF.

On this clone itself: The read finishes 3 residues shy of the CDR3 end, and the germline J gene is used to complete it. The V gene is TRBV18, the J gene TRBJ1-5; tentative D call: TRBD1 (5 bases). The V and J ends lost 2 bases and 4 bases respectively, with 12 bases between them. The CDR3 has 15 residues. Germline V gene sequence: CDR1 KGHSH, CDR2 LQKENI. The chain's CDR3 is CASSPGGAQNQPQHF. The CDR3 DNA, read in part, is TGTGCCAGCTCACCAGGAGGGGCGCAGAATCAGCCC.

Details on this clone: The missing CDR3 end, 3 residues past where the read stops, is filled in from the germline J gene. This chain uses TRBV2 with TRBJ2-4; D unclear. Germline assignment: CDR1 SNHLY and CDR2 FYNNEI. The CDR3 loop spans 13 amino acids. CDR3 DNA (partial): TGTGCCAGCAGTCCGGGTCAATTCTATGGT. It is translated as CASSPGQFYG. The full CDR3 protein is CASSPGQFYGQYF.

Comment on this clone: The observed sequence ends 3 residues before the CDR3 terminus, with the missing tail filled in from the germline J gene. The genes are TRBV5-1 and TRBJ2-2, with TRBD1 matching 9 bases. Germline V gene data show CDR1 as SGHRS and CDR2 as YFSETQ. V shed 6 bases, J shed 3 bases, and the junction held 12 bases outside the gene matches. CDR3 length equals 17 residues. This CDR3 reads CASTSPGGQGYTGELFF. The DNA read from the CDR3 is TGCGCCAGCACCTCCCCCGGTGGACAGGGGTACACCGGGGAG.

In regard to this clone: Read sequence stops 3 residues before the CDR3 end, and the germline J gene provides the missing end. The chain uses TRBV5-1 and TRBJ2-5; 8 positions match TRBD1. J gave up 7 bases and V 4 bases, and 12 bases lay outside the gene matches. CDR1 is SGHRS and CDR2 is YFSETQ in the germline V gene. This CDR3 contains 15 residues. The CDR3 DNA, read in part, is TGCGCCAGCAGCAACGGACAGGGACAAGCTGTGACC. Translating gives CASSNGQGQAVT. The CDR3 in its entirety is CASSNGQGQAVTQYF. The variable domain in full, completed from reference TRBV5-1 and TRBJ2-5, reads KAGVTQTPRYLIKTRGQQVTLSCSPISGHRSVSWYQQTPGQGLQFLFEYFSETQRNKGNFPGRFSGRQFSNSRSEMNVSTLELGDSALYLCASSNGQGQAVTQYFGPGTRLLVL.

Remarks on this clone: The DNA ends 3 residues before the CDR3 does, and the rest of the CDR3 is filled in from the germline J gene. J is TRBJ2-7 and V is TRBV19; TRBD2 matches at 9 bases. V trimming: 5 bases; J trimming: 6 bases; junction bases outside the gene matches: 11. The length of the CDR3 is 15 residues. CDR1 is LNHDA and CDR2 is SQIVND in the germline V gene (reference sequence). Incomplete CDR3 DNA: TGTGCCAGTAGTCTTGAACCGGGACTAGCAGTCGAG. It yields the protein CASSLEPGLAVE. The whole CDR3 reads CASSLEPGLAVEQYF.

A remark on this clone: The read comes to an end 3 residues before the CDR3 does, leaving the germline J gene to fill in the end. J is TRBJ2-3 and V is TRBV7-3, with D perhaps matching TRBD2 (6 bases). This CDR3 has 14 amino acids. Germline values: CDR1 SGHTA, CDR2 FQGTGA. The V gene lost 2 bases and the J gene lost 4 bases, with 10 bases spanning the gap. The sequenced part of the CDR3 DNA is TGTGCCAGCAGCTTATGGCCGGGGGCAGATACG. It yields the protein CASSLWPGADT. The CDR3 as a whole reads CASSLWPGADTQYF.

In regard to this clone: From the germline J gene comes the end of the CDR3, since the read stops 3 residues before it. The V gene is TRBV2, the J gene TRBJ1-6; possibly TRBD1 for D (5 bases). CDR1 and CDR2 from the germline V gene are SNHLY and FYNNEI. Trimming removed 5 bases at V and 9 bases at J, with 11 bases between. The CDR3 covers 13 residues. The CDR3 loop reads CASSRQRSSPLHF. The sequenced CDR3 bases are TGTGCCAGCAGTAGACAGCGCTCTTCACCC.